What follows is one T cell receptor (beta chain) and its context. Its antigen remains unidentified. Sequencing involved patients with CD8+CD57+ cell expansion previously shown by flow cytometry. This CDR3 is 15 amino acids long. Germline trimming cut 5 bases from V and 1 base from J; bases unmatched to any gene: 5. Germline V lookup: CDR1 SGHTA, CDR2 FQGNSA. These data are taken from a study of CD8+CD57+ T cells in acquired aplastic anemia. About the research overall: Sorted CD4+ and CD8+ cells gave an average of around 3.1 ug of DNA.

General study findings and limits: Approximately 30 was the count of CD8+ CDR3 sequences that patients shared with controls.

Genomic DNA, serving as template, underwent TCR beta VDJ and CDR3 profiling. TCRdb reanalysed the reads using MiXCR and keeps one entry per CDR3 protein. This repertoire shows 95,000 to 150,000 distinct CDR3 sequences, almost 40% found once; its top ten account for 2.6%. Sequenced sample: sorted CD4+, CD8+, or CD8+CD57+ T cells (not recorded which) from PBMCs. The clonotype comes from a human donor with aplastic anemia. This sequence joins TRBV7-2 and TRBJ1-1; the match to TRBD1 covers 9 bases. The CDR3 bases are TGTGCCAGCAGCCCGGGACAGGGTTGGAACACTGAAGCTTTCTTT. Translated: CASSPGQGWNTEAFF.